The TCR beta chain described here comes from a study of OX40 agonist ivuxolimab in advanced cancers. Germline V gives CDR1 LNHDA, CDR2 SQIVND (reference sequence). The V and J ends lost 9 bases and 4 bases, in that order; junction bases with no gene match: 8. The CDR3 runs 14 residues. Data came from immunoSEQ multiplex PCR; TCRdb stores just in-frame clones and leaves some out. In the table there are 60,000 to 65,000 clones, around 83% of which are singletons. This clone was observed once. The sample in question was CD4+ or CD8+ T cells sorted from blood, obtained in a trial of the OX40 agonist ivuxolimab. The chain combines TRBV19 with TRBJ2-1; 8 positions agree with TRBD2. The source of this sequence is an adult with an advanced solid tumor such as melanoma, head and neck, liver or kidney cancer. In nucleotides, the CDR3 is TGTGCCAGCCAACTAGCGGCCACGTACAATGAGCAGTTCTTC. Its translation: CASQLAATYNEQFF.